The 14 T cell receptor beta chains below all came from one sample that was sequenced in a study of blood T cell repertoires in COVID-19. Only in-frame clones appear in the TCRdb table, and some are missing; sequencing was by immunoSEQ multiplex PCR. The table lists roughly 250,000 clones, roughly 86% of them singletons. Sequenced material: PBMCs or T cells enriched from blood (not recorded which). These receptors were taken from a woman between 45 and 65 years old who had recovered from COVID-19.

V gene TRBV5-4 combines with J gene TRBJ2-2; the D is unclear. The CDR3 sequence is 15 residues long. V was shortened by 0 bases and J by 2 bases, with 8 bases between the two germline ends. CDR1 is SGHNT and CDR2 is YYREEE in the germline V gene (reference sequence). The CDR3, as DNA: TGTGCCAGCAGCTTGGGCGGCCACAACACCGGGGAGCTGTTTTTT. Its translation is CASSLGGHNTGELFF.

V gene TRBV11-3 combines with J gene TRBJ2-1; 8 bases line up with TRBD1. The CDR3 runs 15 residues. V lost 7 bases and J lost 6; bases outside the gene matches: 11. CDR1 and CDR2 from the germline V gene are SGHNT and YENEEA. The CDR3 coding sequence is TGTGCCAGCACTACCAGCAGGGGGCAAGTCAATGAGCAGTTCTTC. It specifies CASTTSRGQVNEQFF. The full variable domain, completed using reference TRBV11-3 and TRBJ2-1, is EAGVVQSPRYKIIEKKQPVAFWCNPISGHNTLYWYLQNLGQGPELLIRYENEEAVDDSQLPKDRFSAERLKGVDSTLKIQPAELGDSAVYLCASTTSRGQVNEQFFGPGTRLTVL.

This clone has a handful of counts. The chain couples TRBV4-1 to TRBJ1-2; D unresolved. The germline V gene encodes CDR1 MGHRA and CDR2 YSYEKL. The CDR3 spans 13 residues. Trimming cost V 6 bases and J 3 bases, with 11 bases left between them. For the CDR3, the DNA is TGCGCCAGCAGGCTATCCCTCGACTATGGCTACACCTTC. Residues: CASRLSLDYGYTF.

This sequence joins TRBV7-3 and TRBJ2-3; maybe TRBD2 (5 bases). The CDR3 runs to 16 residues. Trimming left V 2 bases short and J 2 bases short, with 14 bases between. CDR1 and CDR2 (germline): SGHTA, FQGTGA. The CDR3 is CASSLGSPAVTDTQYF. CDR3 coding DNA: TGTGCCAGCAGCTTAGGCTCTCCAGCGGTCACAGATACGCAGTATTTT.

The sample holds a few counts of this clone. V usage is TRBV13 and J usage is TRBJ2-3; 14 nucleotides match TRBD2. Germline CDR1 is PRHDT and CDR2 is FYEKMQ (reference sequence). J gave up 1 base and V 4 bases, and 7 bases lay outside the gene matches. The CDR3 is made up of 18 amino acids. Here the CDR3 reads CASSSWTSGRFGTDTQYF. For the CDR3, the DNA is TGTGCCAGCAGCTCATGGACTAGCGGGAGGTTTGGCACAGATACGCAGTATTTT.

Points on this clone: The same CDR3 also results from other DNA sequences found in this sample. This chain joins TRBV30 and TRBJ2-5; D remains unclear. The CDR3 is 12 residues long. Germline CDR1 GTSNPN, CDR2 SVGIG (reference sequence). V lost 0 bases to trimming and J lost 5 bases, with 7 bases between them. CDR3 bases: TGTGCCTGGAGTGTTTCCGGGGAGACCCAGTACTTC. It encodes CAWSVSGETQYF.

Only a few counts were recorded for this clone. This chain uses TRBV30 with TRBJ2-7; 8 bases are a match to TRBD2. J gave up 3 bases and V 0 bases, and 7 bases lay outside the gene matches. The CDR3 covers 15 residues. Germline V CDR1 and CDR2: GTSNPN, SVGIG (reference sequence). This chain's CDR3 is CAWSVLGLAGYEQYF. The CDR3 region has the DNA TGTGCCTGGAGTGTATTAGGACTAGCAGGCTACGAGCAGTACTTC.

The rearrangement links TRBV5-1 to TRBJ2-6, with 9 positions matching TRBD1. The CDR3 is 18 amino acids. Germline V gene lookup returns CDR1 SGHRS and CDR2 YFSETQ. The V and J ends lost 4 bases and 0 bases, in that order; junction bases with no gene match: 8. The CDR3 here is CASSLRTGDPSGANVLTF. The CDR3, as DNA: TGCGCCAGCAGCCTCCGGACAGGGGACCCCTCTGGGGCCAACGTCCTGACTTTC.

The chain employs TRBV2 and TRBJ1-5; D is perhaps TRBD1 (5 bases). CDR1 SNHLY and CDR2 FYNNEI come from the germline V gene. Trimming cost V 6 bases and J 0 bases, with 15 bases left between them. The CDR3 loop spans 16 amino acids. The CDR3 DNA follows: TGTGCCAGCAGGCCCGACAGACTCAATAGCAATCAGCCCCAGCATTTT. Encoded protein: CASRPDRLNSNQPQHF.

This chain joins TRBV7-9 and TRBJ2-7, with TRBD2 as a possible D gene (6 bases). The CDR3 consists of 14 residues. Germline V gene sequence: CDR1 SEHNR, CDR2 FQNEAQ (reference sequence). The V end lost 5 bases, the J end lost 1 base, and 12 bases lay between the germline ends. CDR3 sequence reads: CASSPSGTSYEQYF. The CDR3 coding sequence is TGTGCCAGCAGCCCCTCCGGGACTTCCTACGAGCAGTACTTC.

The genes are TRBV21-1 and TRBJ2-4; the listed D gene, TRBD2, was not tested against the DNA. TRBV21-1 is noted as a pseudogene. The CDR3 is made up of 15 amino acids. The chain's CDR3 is CASSKERGSTHIQYF. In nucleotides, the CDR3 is TGTGCCAGCAGCAAAGAACGGGGGTCCACCCACATTCAGTACTTC.

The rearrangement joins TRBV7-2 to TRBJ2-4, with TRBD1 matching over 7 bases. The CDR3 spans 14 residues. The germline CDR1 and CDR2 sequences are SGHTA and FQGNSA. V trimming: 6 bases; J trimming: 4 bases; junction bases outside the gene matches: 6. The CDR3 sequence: CASRKGGSKNIQYF. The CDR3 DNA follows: TGTGCCAGCAGGAAAGGGGGCTCAAAAAACATTCAGTACTTC. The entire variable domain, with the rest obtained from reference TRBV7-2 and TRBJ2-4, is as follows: GAGVSQSPSNKVTEKGKDVELRCDPISGHTALYWYRQSLGQGLEFLIYFQGNSAPDKSGLPSDRFSAERTGGSVSTLTIQRTQQEDSAVYLCASRKGGSKNIQYFGAGTRLSVL.

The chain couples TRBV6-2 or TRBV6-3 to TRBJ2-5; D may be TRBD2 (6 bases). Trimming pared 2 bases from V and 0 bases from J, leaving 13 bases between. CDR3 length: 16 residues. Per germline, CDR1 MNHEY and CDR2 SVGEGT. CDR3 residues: CASSYEVADYQETQYF. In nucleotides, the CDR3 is TGTGCCAGCAGTTACGAGGTAGCGGATTACCAAGAGACCCAGTACTTC.

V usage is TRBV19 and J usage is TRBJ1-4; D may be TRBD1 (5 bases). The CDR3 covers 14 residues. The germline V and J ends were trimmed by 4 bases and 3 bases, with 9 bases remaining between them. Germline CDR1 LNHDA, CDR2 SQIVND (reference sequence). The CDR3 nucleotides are TGTGCCAGTAGTACAGGGAGGGCTAATGAAAAACTGTTTTTT. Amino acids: CASSTGRANEKLFF.